This TCR beta chain was profiled in a study of blood T cell repertoires in COVID-19. The wider study: T cells, B-cell-depleted T cells, or PBMCs provided the cDNA or gDNA that served as material.

Authors' data handling: Quantification of nucleated cells was approximated via reference gene primer amplification. Only in-frame clones appear in the TCRdb table, and some are missing; sequencing was by immunoSEQ multiplex PCR. Clone size and the V and J calls come from that table; the DNA yielded D and trimming. This sample has over 120,000 clones; about 87% occur once, and the top ten carry 1.7%. The CDR3 contains 14 residues. Germline values: CDR1 GTSNPN, CDR2 SVGIG (reference sequence). V lost 2 bases, J lost 3 bases, and 13 bases lay in between. This chain joins TRBV30 and TRBJ1-1, with unresolved D. Source material: peripheral blood. This receptor was taken from a woman between 45 and 60 years old with acute or convalescent COVID-19. CDR3 region: CAWSPPRGYTEAFF. Here the CDR3 DNA reads TGTGCCTGGAGTCCCCCCCGGGGTTACACTGAAGCTTTCTTT.